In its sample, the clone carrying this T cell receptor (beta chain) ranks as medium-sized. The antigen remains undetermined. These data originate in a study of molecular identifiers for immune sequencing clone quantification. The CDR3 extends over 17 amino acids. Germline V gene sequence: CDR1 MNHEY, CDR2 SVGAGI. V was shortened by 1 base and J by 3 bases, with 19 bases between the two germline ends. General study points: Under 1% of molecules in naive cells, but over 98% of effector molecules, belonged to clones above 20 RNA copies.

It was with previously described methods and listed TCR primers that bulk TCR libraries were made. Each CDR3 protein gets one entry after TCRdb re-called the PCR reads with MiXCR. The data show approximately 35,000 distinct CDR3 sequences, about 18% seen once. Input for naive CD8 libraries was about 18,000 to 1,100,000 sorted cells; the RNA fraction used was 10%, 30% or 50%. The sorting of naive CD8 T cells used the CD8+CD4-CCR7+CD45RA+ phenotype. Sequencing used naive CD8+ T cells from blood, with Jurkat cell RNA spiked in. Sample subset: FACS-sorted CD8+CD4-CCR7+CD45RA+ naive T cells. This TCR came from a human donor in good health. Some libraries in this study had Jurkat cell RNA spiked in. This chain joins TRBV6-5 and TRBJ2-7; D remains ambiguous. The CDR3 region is CASSYFPQSAAGYEQYF. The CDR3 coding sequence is TGTGCCAGCAGTTACTTCCCACAATCCGCAGCCGGCTACGAGCAGTACTTC.